The 7 T cell receptor beta chains reported below all come from one sample, sequenced in a study of cytomegalovirus exposure and HLA in healthy donors. Amplification used 60 Vbeta primers and 13 Jbeta primers. Produced via immunoSEQ multiplex PCR; TCRdb's table is partial and in-frame only. The sample consists of roughly 130,000 clones, around 75% of them appearing once. The specimen was PBMCs. The receptors here all came from a man younger than 40 in good health and CMV-seronegative.

This chain joins TRBV5-6 and TRBJ2-2, with TRBD1 matching 8 bases. Germline assignment: CDR1 SGHDT and CDR2 YYEEEE. J lost 9 bases, V lost 4 bases, and 5 bases had no gene match. The CDR3 covers 13 residues. CDR3 in amino acids: CASSPTGVRELFF. Written as DNA, the CDR3 is TGTGCCAGCAGCCCGACAGGGGTTAGGGAGCTGTTTTTT.

This clone appeared once. The chain uses TRBV7-2 and TRBJ1-4, with 7 bases identical to TRBD1. The CDR3 consists of 14 residues. V gave up 1 base and J gave up 16 bases; unmatched junction bases: 12. The germline V gene encodes CDR1 SGHTA and CDR2 FQGNSA. The CDR3 loop reads CASSLGGSTGDQFF. Here the CDR3 DNA reads TGTGCCAGCAGCTTAGGGGGGTCTACAGGGGATCAGTTTTTT.

This chain's CDR3 is CSVGQDNAEQFF. As DNA, the CDR3 is TGCAGCGTTGGCCAAGACAATGCGGAGCAGTTCTTC. The chain has TRBV29-1 and TRBJ2-1, with D unclear. Per the germline V gene, CDR1 is SQVTM and CDR2 is ANQGSEA. Deletions cut 4 bases from V and 10 bases from J, with 14 bases between. This CDR3 contains 12 residues.

The V gene is TRBV7-9, the J gene TRBJ2-5; 7 bases fit TRBD2. CDR3 length: 15 amino acids. Germline V CDR1 and CDR2: SEHNR, FQNEAQ (reference sequence). The V gene end was trimmed by 5 bases and the J gene end by 2 bases; junction bases not matched to a gene: 8. The CDR3 sequence: CASSPSLGGQETQYF. In DNA form, the CDR3 reads TGTGCCAGCAGCCCCTCGCTGGGGGGGCAAGAGACCCAGTACTTC.

In its sample, this clone was seen once. CDR3 in DNA: TGTGCCAGCAGTGTCCGGACAGGGGGCACAGATACGCAGTATTTT. Its translation: CASSVRTGGTDTQYF. The V call is TRBV28, the J call TRBJ2-3; 9 nucleotides line up with TRBD1. Germline values: CDR1 MDHEN, CDR2 SYDVKM. V gave up 5 bases and J gave up 1 base; unmatched junction bases: 4. This CDR3 is built from 15 residues.

This rearrangement joins TRBV7-9 to TRBJ2-7; 7 bases fit TRBD2. The length of the CDR3 is 15 residues. J was trimmed by 3 bases and V by 1 base; bases with no gene match: 6. Germline V gives CDR1 SEHNR, CDR2 FQNEAQ (reference sequence). The CDR3 loop reads CASSLDIGGVYEQYF. CDR3 DNA sequence: TGTGCCAGCAGCTTAGATATTGGGGGGGTCTACGAGCAGTACTTC.

The gene calls are TRBV4-1 and TRBJ1-4; weak D call: TRBD1 (6 bases). This CDR3 spans 15 amino acids. Germline assignment: CDR1 MGHRA and CDR2 YSYEKL. Between the trimmed V and J ends, which lost 0 bases and 13 bases, there was a span of 18 bases. This CDR3 reads CASSQDRWTVSGLFF. CDR3 DNA sequence: TGCGCCAGCAGCCAAGACCGGTGGACAGTCAGCGGACTGTTTTTT.